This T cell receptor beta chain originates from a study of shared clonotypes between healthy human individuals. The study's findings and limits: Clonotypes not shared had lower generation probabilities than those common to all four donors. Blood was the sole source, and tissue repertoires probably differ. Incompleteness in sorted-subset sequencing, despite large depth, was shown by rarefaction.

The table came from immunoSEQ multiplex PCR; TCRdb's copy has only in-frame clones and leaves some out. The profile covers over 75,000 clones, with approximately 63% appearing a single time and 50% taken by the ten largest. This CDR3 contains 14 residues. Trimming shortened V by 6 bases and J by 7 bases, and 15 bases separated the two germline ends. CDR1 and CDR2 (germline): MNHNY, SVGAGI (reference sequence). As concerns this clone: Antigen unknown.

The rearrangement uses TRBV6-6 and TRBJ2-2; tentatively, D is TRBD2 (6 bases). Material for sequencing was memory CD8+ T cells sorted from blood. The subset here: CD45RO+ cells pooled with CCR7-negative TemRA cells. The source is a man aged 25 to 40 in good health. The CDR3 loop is CASSAGWVGGELFF. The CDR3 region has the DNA TGTGCCAGCAGCGCGGGGTGGGTCGGCGGGGAGCTGTTTTTT.